This T cell receptor beta chain was retrieved from a study of blood T cell repertoires in COVID-19 (dated by TCRdb to about 2020). Regarding the study in general: Collaborator samples came from the United States, Italy and Spain and covered acute and convalescent phases of COVID-19. The repertoires were released in a freely available public database intended as a resource for research on the immune response to SARS-CoV-2. The dataset comprised deeply sampled blood TCRbeta repertoires from subjects exposed to, actively infected with, or recovered from COVID-19. Where available, HLA class I and class II types were obtained from metadata supplied by the sample provider rather than from assay-based typing. A de-identified subject ID, COVID-19 status, age in years and sex were almost always included in the sample metadata. The material from the prospective study consisted of cDNA or gDNA derived from T cells, B-cell-depleted T cells, or PBMCs. The samples were drawn from the first 160 participants of the ongoing ImmuneRACE study and from 950 to 1,500 subjects provided by 6 global collaborators.

The germline V gene supplies CDR1 SGHTA and CDR2 FQGNSA. V lost 0 bases and J lost 4 bases; the stretch between them is 9 bases long. From its cysteine to its phenylalanine, the CDR3 spans 14 amino acids. Only CDR3 DNA remains: 42 bases, in frame from the first base. TCRbeta CDR3 regions were amplified from genomic DNA by means of the immunoSEQ Assay, a bias-controlled multiplex PCR. Per the authors' processing: The number of nucleated cells in each sample was estimated from the amplification of reference gene primers within the assay. To quantify the absolute abundance of each unique TCRbeta CDR3 rearrangement, sequence reads were collapsed and filtered. Productive Simpson clonality was computed per sample as the square root of Simpson's diversity index over productive rearrangements. The source is immuneACCESS, and TCRdb retained only in-frame sequences with V and J called. Part of the clones is not carried over; for the studies checked, unresolved V genes explain less than half of this, and the remainder is unexplained. V, J and clone size are those of that table, while D and trimming were read from the DNA. The sample has under 300,000 clones on record, about nine tenths of them singletons. The ten most abundant clones make up about 1.7% of the sample.

Broad study findings and their caveats: The amount of clinical and demographic metadata varied by source and participant and was provided uncurated.

The table lists this clone with a few counts. The antigen it recognizes is unknown. Base qualities are missing; no much larger clone stands one base away. Participants in the prospective study were enrolled through a virtual design, were aged roughly 18 to 100 years, and lived in approximately 24 United States geographic areas. In the prospective study, cohorts were assigned on the basis of participant-reported clinical history obtained from a screening survey and a study questionnaire. Recovered participants in ImmuneRACE Cohort 3 were defined as having two consecutive negative NP/OP PCR tests, clearance from a healthcare professional, or resolution of symptoms. In the prospective study, whole blood, serum and a nasopharyngeal or oropharyngeal swab were collected from each participant by mobile phlebotomists. Over a 2-month period, participants in the prospective study had the option of providing additional blood draws and questionnaires. Before DNA extraction, blood samples from the prospective study were shipped at room temperature or frozen.

The chain employs TRBV7-2 and TRBJ1-1; possibly the D gene is TRBD1, per 5 matching bases. This sequence was found in a woman in her 40s who had recovered from COVID-19. The sample comprised PBMCs or T cells enriched from blood (not recorded which). The DNA reads TGTGCCAGCAGCTTAGCGGGGGGTTTCACTGAAGCTTTCTTT. Translated, this gives CASSLAGGFTEAFF.